Sequencing of this T cell receptor beta chain was carried out in a study of PD-1 blockade in classical Hodgkin lymphoma. About the research overall: Once every 2 weeks, patients received intravenous nivolumab at 3 mg/kg.

Generated by immunoSEQ multiplex PCR, the TCRdb table keeps only in-frame clones and is missing some. The table shows about 40,000 clones, with more than 70% occurring only once. CDR1 is GTSNPN and CDR2 is SVGIG in the germline V gene (reference sequence). The CDR3 runs 13 residues. The V segment lost 5 bases and the J segment 1 base; nucleotides outside the gene matches: 1. Findings and limits, study-wide: Nivolumab initiated under 1 year post-ASCT led to patient exclusion.

Details on this clone: Its antigen remains unknown.

Relapse was seen in all patients after autologous stem cell transplantation, and brentuximab vedotin exposure was variable. Specimen: peripheral blood mononuclear cells (PBMCs), collected at baseline. The sequence came from a human donor with classical Hodgkin lymphoma. J is TRBJ2-3 and V is TRBV30; 9 bases are shared with TRBD2. CDR3 sequence reads: CAWERGGTDTQYF. The CDR3 nucleotides read TGTGCCTGGGAGCGGGGGGGCACAGATACGCAGTATTTT.